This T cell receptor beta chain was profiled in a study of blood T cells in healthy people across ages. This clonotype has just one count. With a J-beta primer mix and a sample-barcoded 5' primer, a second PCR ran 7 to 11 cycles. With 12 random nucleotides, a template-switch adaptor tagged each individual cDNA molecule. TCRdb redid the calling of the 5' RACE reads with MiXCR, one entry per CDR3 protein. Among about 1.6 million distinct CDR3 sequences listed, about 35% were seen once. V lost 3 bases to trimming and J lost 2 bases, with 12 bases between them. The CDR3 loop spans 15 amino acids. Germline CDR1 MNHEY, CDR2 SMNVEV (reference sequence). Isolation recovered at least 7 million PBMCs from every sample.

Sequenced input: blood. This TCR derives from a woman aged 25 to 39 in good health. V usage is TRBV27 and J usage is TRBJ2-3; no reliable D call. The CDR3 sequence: CASSFIPRVTDTQYF. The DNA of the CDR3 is TGTGCCAGCAGTTTCATACCCCGGGTCACAGATACGCAGTATTTT.